Following are 2 T cell receptor beta chains from one sample sequenced in a study of regulatory T cells in long-lasting Graves disease. Sequencing libraries for TCR beta were prepared with iRepertoire HTBI primers and Arm-PCR of CDR3 regions. TCRdb analysed the multiplex PCR reads with MiXCR anew, one entry per CDR3 protein. The sample lists some 400,000 distinct CDR3 sequences, just under 15% occurring once. Stated time point: newly diagnosed GD, antithyroid drugs for less than 3 months. The authors made the TCR library using RNA they extracted from PBMCs. The sample was also linked to a second study, of T cells in Graves' hyperthyroidism and ophthalmopathy.

The material sequenced was peripheral blood mononuclear cells (PBMCs), taken at new diagnosis, from a patient treated with antithyroid drugs. The source is a woman younger than 45 with Graves disease.

This clonotype was seen repeatedly, ten times or more. This rearrangement joins TRBV7-2 to TRBJ2-3; D call uncertain. CDR1 is SGHTA, CDR2 FQGNSA, per germline. This CDR3 contains 16 residues. V shed 5 bases and J shed 0 bases, with 15 bases lying between them. CDR3 amino acids: CASSPRSATSTDTQYF. The CDR3 bases are TGTGCCAGCAGCCCCCGTTCAGCAACTAGCACAGATACGCAGTATTTT.

This clonotype was seen more than once but under ten times. The genes are TRBV6-1 and TRBJ2-2, with a weak D call TRBD1 (5 bases). V lost 5 bases to trimming and J lost 0 bases, with 10 bases between them. The CDR3 is 15 residues long. Germline V CDR1 and CDR2: MNHNS, SASEGT. The CDR3: CASSPRTSNTGELFF. In DNA form, the CDR3 reads TGTGCCAGCAGTCCACGGACATCGAACACCGGGGAGCTGTTTTTT.